The rows below give T cell receptor beta chains drawn from one sample of a study of tumor-infiltrating lymphocytes in primary liver carcinoma. TCRdb independently ran MiXCR on the multiplex PCR reads; one entry per CDR3 protein. The sample includes some 87,000 distinct CDR3 sequences, just over 65% of them seen just once. Sequenced sample: tumor-adjacent normal liver tissue. These receptors all stem from a man aged 35 to 55 with primary liver carcinoma and hepatitis B virus infection. CDR3s include the opening cysteine and the closing phenylalanine or tryptophan. The D gene is left open where the match is weak.

D gene: TRBD2; J gene: TRBJ2-3; V gene: TRBV4-1; CDR3 protein: CASRPKITSGRPVGQYF
D gene: .; J gene: TRBJ1-5; V gene: TRBV11-2; CDR3 protein: CASSRAGVHSNQPQHF
D gene: TRBD1; J gene: TRBJ1-2; V gene: TRBV28; CDR3 protein: CANSEGANYGYTF
D gene: TRBD2; J gene: TRBJ2-2; V gene: TRBV20-1; CDR3 protein: CSARALAVDTGELFF
D gene: .; J gene: TRBJ2-7; V gene: TRBV5-4; CDR3 protein: CASSSRLGAAEQYF
D gene: TRBD1; J gene: TRBJ2-3; V gene: TRBV29-1; CDR3 protein: CSLVAGTGLDMQYF
D gene: .; J gene: TRBJ1-5; V gene: TRBV9; CDR3 protein: CASSSRFQGRNQPQHF
D gene: .; J gene: TRBJ2-1; V gene: TRBV29-1; CDR3 protein: CSVAETEGLEQFF
D gene: .; J gene: TRBJ2-3; V gene: TRBV30; CDR3 protein: CAWSVQDSSVSDTQYF
D gene: .; J gene: TRBJ2-5; V gene: TRBV6-5; CDR3 protein: CASSSGAVQETQYF
D gene: TRBD2; J gene: TRBJ2-4; V gene: TRBV4-2; CDR3 protein: CASSPPPLAGIAKNIQYF
D gene: .; J gene: TRBJ1-5; V gene: TRBV6-6; CDR3 protein: CASSPLNQPQHF
D gene: TRBD1; J gene: TRBJ2-1; V gene: TRBV29-1; CDR3 protein: CSGNRGWDNEQFF
D gene: TRBD2; J gene: TRBJ2-1; V gene: TRBV11-2; CDR3 protein: CASGSRLAGVVEQFF
D gene: .; J gene: TRBJ1-6; V gene: TRBV6-5; CDR3 protein: CASSSRPGPNSPLHF
D gene: .; J gene: TRBJ1-1; V gene: TRBV11-2; CDR3 protein: CASSAPGGVNTETFF
D gene: .; J gene: TRBJ2-1; V gene: TRBV7-9; CDR3 protein: CVSSTTSNEQFF
D gene: .; J gene: TRBJ2-3; V gene: TRBV11-2; CDR3 protein: CASSLRLVLNTDTQYF
D gene: TRBD2; J gene: TRBJ2-3; V gene: TRBV12-3/TRBV12-4; CDR3 protein: CASSLPGLVTDTHYF
D gene: .; J gene: TRBJ1-2; V gene: TRBV10-3; CDR3 protein: CAISPRAEEGGYTF
D gene: TRBD1; J gene: TRBJ2-5; V gene: TRBV11-2; CDR3 protein: CASIKRTGIGGTQYF
D gene: TRBD2; J gene: TRBJ2-1; V gene: TRBV11-2; CDR3 protein: CASSSHHSGRIYEQFF
D gene: .; J gene: TRBJ2-2; V gene: TRBV14; CDR3 protein: CASSQFNTGELFF
D gene: .; J gene: TRBJ2-7; V gene: TRBV5-6; CDR3 protein: CASSLGLTYNEQYF
D gene: TRBD2; J gene: TRBJ2-1; V gene: TRBV7-9; CDR3 protein: CASGSSGGNEQFF
D gene: TRBD2; J gene: TRBJ2-1; V gene: TRBV5-4; CDR3 protein: CASSRTSGSGGDEQFF
D gene: .; J gene: TRBJ2-1; V gene: TRBV11-2; CDR3 protein: CAISLAAGYNEQFF
D gene: .; J gene: TRBJ2-1; V gene: TRBV20-1; CDR3 protein: CSARVSGPSYNEQFF
D gene: .; J gene: TRBJ2-5; V gene: TRBV11-2; CDR3 protein: CASSSLVQSGTQYF
D gene: TRBD1; J gene: TRBJ1-5; V gene: TRBV10-3; CDR3 protein: CAIISGQGSQPLHF
D gene: TRBD1; J gene: TRBJ1-1; V gene: TRBV11-1; CDR3 protein: CASRGQGRKTEAFF
D gene: TRBD1; J gene: TRBJ1-1; V gene: TRBV11-2; CDR3 protein: CARNRMGGQGFGTEAFF
D gene: TRBD1; J gene: TRBJ2-7; V gene: TRBV11-2; CDR3 protein: CASSLGTGWYEQYF
D gene: .; J gene: TRBJ2-1; V gene: TRBV11-2; CDR3 protein: CASSLGGTPPYEQLF
D gene: .; J gene: TRBJ1-6; V gene: TRBV29-1; CDR3 protein: CSVEDTWNGGNSPLHF
D gene: TRBD1; J gene: TRBJ2-7; V gene: TRBV28; CDR3 protein: CASTEGAGGYEQYF
D gene: TRBD2; J gene: TRBJ2-3; V gene: TRBV24-1; CDR3 protein: CATPLAGRVDTQYF
D gene: .; J gene: TRBJ2-2; V gene: TRBV10-3; CDR3 protein: CAISERVNTGELFF
D gene: TRBD2; J gene: TRBJ2-3; V gene: TRBV11-2; CDR3 protein: CASLKRGSIDTQYF
D gene: .; J gene: TRBJ2-7; V gene: TRBV12-3/TRBV12-4; CDR3 protein: CASSTQNGAYEQYF
D gene: .; J gene: TRBJ2-7; V gene: TRBV7-9; CDR3 protein: CASSHCGGRDEQYF
D gene: .; J gene: TRBJ2-1; V gene: TRBV28; CDR3 protein: CASSNENEQFF
D gene: .; J gene: TRBJ2-1; V gene: TRBV4-2; CDR3 protein: CPNSPTGINNEQFF
D gene: .; J gene: TRBJ2-2; V gene: TRBV6-2/TRBV6-3; CDR3 protein: CANSELYGREIGELFF
D gene: TRBD1; J gene: TRBJ2-3; V gene: TRBV25-1; CDR3 protein: CASIQPRDRLSTDTQYF
D gene: TRBD2; J gene: TRBJ2-7; V gene: TRBV6-5; CDR3 protein: CASSPSAGGPYEQYF
D gene: TRBD2; J gene: TRBJ2-2; V gene: TRBV10-1; CDR3 protein: CVSSPGTSGRVNTRELFF
D gene: TRBD1; J gene: TRBJ2-5; V gene: TRBV7-8; CDR3 protein: CAGSLGQVHKETQYF
D gene: .; J gene: TRBJ2-1; V gene: TRBV29-1; CDR3 protein: CIVDEGFNEQFF
D gene: TRBD1; J gene: TRBJ2-1; V gene: TRBV6-5; CDR3 protein: CASSKVSPGTGVYFEQFF
D gene: .; J gene: TRBJ2-5; V gene: TRBV29-1; CDR3 protein: CSVCMTLLQGTQYF
D gene: .; J gene: TRBJ2-7; V gene: TRBV6-1; CDR3 protein: CASSLAWGDSSYEQYF
D gene: TRBD1; J gene: TRBJ1-1; V gene: TRBV20-1; CDR3 protein: CSARDGTGDTEAFF
D gene: .; J gene: TRBJ1-1; V gene: TRBV6-6; CDR3 protein: CASSYSLLGTEAFF
D gene: TRBD2; J gene: TRBJ2-2; V gene: TRBV15; CDR3 protein: CATSRAAGVRTGELFF
D gene: .; J gene: TRBJ1-1; V gene: TRBV30; CDR3 protein: CAWVRLNTEAFF
D gene: .; J gene: TRBJ2-1; V gene: TRBV14; CDR3 protein: CASSQDHYSNEQFF
D gene: .; J gene: TRBJ2-4; V gene: TRBV11-2; CDR3 protein: CASTPQRGWDIQNF
D gene: TRBD1; J gene: TRBJ2-2; V gene: TRBV24-1; CDR3 protein: CATSDLVGQGTGELFF
D gene: .; J gene: TRBJ2-1; V gene: TRBV12-3/TRBV12-4; CDR3 protein: CASSQDVSSYNEQFF